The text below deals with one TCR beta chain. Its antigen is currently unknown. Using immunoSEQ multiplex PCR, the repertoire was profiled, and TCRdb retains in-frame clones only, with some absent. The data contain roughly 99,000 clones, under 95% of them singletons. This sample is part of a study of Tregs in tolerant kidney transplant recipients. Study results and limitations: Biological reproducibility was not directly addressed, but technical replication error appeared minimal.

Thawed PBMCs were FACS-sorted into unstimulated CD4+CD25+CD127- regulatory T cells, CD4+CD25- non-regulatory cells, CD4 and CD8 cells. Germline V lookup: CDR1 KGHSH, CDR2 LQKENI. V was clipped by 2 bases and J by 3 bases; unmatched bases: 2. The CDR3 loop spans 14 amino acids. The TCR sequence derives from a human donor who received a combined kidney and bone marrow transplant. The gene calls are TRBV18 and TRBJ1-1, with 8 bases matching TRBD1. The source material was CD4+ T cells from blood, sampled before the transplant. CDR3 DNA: TGTGCCAGCTCACCAGACAGGGGCGACACTGAAGCTTTCTTT. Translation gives CASSPDRGDTEAFF.